Given below is one TCR beta chain in context. Its antigen is currently unknown. Clones were sequenced by immunoSEQ multiplex PCR, and TCRdb holds only the in-frame ones, with some missing. The sample consists of about 110,000 clones, just under 95% of them appearing once. The data were obtained in a study of T cell responses to AZD1222 COVID-19 vaccine. Study-level points and caveats: Distributed over spike, vaccine-associated CD4 TCRs predominated at 160-218 and 743-854. Baseline serology detected seropositivity in only five or six AZD1222 recipients. The donor group comprised mostly white British people and more females; the analysis possibly underestimated clonal diversity. The repertoires were collected only after the peak T cell response.

The specimen comprised peripheral blood, sampled on day 0 of AZD1222 vaccination. The receptor comes from an adult in good health.

DNA for the CDR3: TGTGCCATCAGTCGAGGGACTAGGGAGCAGTACTTC. It translates to CAISRGTREQYF. V is TRBV10-3 and J is TRBJ2-7; 8 bases map to TRBD2. Germline V CDR1 and CDR2: ENHRY, SYGVKD. The CDR3 totals 12 residues. V was pared by 5 bases and J by 7 bases, with 4 bases of the junction left unmatched.